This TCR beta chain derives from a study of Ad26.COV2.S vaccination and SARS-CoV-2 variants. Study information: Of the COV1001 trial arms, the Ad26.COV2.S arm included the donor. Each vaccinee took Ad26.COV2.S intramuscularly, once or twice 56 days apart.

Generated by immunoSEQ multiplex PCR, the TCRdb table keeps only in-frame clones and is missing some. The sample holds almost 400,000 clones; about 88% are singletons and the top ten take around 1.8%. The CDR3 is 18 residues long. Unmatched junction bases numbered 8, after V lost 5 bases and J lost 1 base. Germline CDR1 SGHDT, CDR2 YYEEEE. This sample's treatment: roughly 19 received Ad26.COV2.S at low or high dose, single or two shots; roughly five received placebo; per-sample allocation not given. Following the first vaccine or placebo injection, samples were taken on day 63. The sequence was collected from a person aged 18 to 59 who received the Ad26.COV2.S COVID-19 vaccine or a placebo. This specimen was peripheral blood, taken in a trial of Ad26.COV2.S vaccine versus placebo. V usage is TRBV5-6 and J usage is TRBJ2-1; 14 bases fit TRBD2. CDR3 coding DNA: TGTGCCAGCAGTACCGGGACTAGCGGGAGAATGTCCTACAATGAGCAGTTCTTC. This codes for CASSTGTSGRMSYNEQFF.